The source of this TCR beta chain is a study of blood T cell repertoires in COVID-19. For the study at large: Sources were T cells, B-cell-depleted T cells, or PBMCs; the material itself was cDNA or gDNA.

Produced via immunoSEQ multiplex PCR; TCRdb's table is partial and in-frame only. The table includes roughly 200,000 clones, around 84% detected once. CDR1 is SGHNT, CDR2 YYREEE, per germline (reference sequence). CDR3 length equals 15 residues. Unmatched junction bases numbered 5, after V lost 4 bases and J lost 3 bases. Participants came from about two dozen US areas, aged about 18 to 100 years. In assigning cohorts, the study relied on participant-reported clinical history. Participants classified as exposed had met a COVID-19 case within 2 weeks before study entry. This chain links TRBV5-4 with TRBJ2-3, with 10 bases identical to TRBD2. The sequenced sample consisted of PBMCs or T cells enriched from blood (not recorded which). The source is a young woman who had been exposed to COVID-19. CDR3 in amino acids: CASSVPGLATDTQYF. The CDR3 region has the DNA TGTGCCAGCAGCGTCCCGGGACTAGCGACAGATACGCAGTATTTT.